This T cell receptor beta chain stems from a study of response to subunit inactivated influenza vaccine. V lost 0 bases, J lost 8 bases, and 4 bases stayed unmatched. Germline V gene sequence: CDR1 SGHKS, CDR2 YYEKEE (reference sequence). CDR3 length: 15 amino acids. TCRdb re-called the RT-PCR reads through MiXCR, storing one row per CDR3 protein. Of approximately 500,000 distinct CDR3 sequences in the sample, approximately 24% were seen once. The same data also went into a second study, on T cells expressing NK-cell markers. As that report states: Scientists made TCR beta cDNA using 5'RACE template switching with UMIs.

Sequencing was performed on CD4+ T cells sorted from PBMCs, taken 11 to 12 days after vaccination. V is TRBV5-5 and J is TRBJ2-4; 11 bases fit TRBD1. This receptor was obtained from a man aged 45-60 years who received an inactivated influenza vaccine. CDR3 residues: CASSLDGTGGDIQYF. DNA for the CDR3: TGTGCCAGCAGCTTGGACGGGACAGGGGGTGACATTCAGTACTTC.